This T cell receptor (beta chain) was profiled in a study of cytomegalovirus exposure and HLA in healthy donors. Study-level findings and limits: Sequencing depth roughly uniform across donors was assumed in presence/absence analyses. Reports indicated that the classifier achieved high specificity and sensitivity in diagnosing cytomegalovirus status. Listed as cytomegalovirus-associated were around 160 TCR beta chains.

Comments on this clone: Its antigen remains unidentified.

Trimming took 0 bases from V and 8 from J; bases not matched to a gene: 14. The V gene's germline CDR1 is SGHDT and CDR2 YYEEEE. This CDR3 comprises 17 residues. Primers: 60 Vbeta forward and 13 Jbeta reverse. Clones were sequenced by immunoSEQ multiplex PCR, and TCRdb holds only the in-frame ones, with some missing. The profile covers about 150,000 clones, with around 74% appearing a single time and approximately 2.6% taken by the ten largest. The chain carries TRBV5-6 and TRBJ2-1, with 7 nucleotides matching TRBD2. Source material: PBMCs. The receptor was derived from a man between 18 and 29 years old in good health and CMV-seronegative. Here the CDR3 DNA reads TGTGCCAGCAGCTTGGGGGAGGGGACTAAGTTTCGGTATGAGCAGTTCTTC. Its translation: CASSLGEGTKFRYEQFF.